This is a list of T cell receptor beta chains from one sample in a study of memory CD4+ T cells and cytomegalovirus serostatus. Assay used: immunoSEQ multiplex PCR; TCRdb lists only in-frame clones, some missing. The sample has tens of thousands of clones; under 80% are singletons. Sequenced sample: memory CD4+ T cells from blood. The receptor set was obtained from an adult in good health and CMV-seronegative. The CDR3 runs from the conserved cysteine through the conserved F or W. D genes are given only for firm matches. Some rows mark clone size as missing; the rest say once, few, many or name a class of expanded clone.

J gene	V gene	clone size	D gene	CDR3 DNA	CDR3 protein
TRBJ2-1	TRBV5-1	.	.	TGCGCCAGCAGCTTGGGCGGAGACTACAATGAGCAGTTCTTC	CASSLGGDYNEQFF
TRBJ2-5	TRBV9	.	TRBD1	TGTGCCAGCAGCGTGGCCCTGGGACAGAAAGAGACCCAGTACTTC	CASSVALGQKETQYF
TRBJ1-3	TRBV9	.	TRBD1	TGTGCCAGCAGCGTGGGACAGGCGCGAGGAAACACCATATATTTT	CASSVGQARGNTIYF
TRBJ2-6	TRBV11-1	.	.	TGTGCCAGCAGCGCGCCTTTCTCTGGGGCCAACGTCCTGACTTTC	CASSAPFSGANVLTF
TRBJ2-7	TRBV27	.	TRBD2	TGTGCCAGCAGTTTACGGCTAGCGGGGTCCTTTCGCGACGAGCAGTACTTC	CASSLRLAGSFRDEQYF
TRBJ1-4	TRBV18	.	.	TGTGCCAGCTCACCTTTTACGATCTCCGGGAAAGGAGCAACTAATGAAAAACTGTTTTTT	CASSPFTISGKGATNEKLFF
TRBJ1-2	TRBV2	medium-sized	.	TGTGCCAGCATTTTCCCCGACCCTAACTATGGCTACACCTTC	CASIFPDPNYGYTF
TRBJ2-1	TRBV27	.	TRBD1	TGTGCCAGCAGTCGCCGGACAGGCACCTACAATGAGCAGTTCTTC	CASSRRTGTYNEQFF
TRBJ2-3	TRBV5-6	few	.	TGTGCCAGCAGCTTGTCAGATACGCAGTATTTT	CASSLSDTQYF
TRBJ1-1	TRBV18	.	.	TGTGCCAGCTCAACAGGGCCGGGCACTGAAGCTTTCTTT	CASSTGPGTEAFF
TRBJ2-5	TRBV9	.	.	TGTGCCAGCAGCGTGGGGAGAGAGTGGGAGACCCAGTACTTC	CASSVGREWETQYF
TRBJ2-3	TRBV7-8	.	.	TGTGCCAGCAGCCGGGGGCGCCTAGACGGCACAGATACGCAGTATTTT	CASSRGRLDGTDTQYF
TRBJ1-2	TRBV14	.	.	TGTGCCAGCAGCCAAGATGAGGGGTTCCCAAGTTATCGTGGCTACACCTTC	CASSQDEGFPSYRGYTF
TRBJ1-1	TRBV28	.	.	TGTGCCAGCAGTCCTCTAAGGGGCGTCAAAACTGAAGCTTTCTTT	CASSPLRGVKTEAFF
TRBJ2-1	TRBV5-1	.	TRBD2	TGCGCCAGCAGCCGGGAAGGAGCGGGGGGGCGCAATGAGCAGTTCTTC	CASSREGAGGRNEQFF
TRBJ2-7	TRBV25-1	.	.	TGTGCCAGCAGTGCCGCAGGGCCCTACGAGCAGTACTTC	CASSAAGPYEQYF
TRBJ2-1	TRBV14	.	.	TGTGCCAGCAGCCAAGAGGGCGGGCTTACCTACAATGAGCAGTTCTTC	CASSQEGGLTYNEQFF
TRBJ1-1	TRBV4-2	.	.	TGTGCCAGCAGCCAAGAAGGGATCGGGGGGCGGTACACTGAAGCTTTCTTT	CASSQEGIGGRYTEAFF
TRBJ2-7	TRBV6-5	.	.	TGTGCCAGCAGCCAAGGGGGTCTTCCCTACGAGCAGTACTTC	CASSQGGLPYEQYF
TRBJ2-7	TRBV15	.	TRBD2	TGTGCCACCAGCAGAGATCTAGGCCCCCCCCGGCGGGAGCACTACGAGCAGTACTTC	CATSRDLGPPRREHYEQYF
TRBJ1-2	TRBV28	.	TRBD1	TGTGCCAGCAGGTCTACAGGGGCCCCGGGAGGCTACACCTTC	CASRSTGAPGGYTF
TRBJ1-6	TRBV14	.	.	TGTGCCAGCAGCCAAGTGGGAGATTCACCCCTCCACTTT	CASSQVGDSPLHF
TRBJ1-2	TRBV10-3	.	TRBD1	TGTGCCTCCCAAGCCGCCGGGACAGACAACTATGGCTACACCTTC	CASQAAGTDNYGYTF
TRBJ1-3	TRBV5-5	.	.	TGTGCCAGCAGCACCGACGTCGGAAACACCATATATTTT	CASSTDVGNTIYF
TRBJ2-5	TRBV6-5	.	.	TGTGCCAGCAGTCGTGGACTTTTGGGGGAGACCCAGTACTTC	CASSRGLLGETQYF
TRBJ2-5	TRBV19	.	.	TGTGCCAGTAGTCCCACCGGGGTAAAAGAGACCCAGTACTTC	CASSPTGVKETQYF
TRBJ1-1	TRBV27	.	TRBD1	TGTGCCAGCAGTTTTCGACAGGGGAGGACTGAAGCTTTCTTT	CASSFRQGRTEAFF
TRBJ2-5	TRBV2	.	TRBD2	TGTGCCAGCAGGGGACTAGCGGGGGGACAAGAGACCCAGTACTTC	CASRGLAGGQETQYF
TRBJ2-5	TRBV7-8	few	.	TGTGCCAGCAGTCAACCTCGTGCTGGACAAGAGACCCAGTACTTC	CASSQPRAGQETQYF
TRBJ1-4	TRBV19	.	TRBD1	TGTGCCAGTGGAACGACGGGACAGAAAGAAAAACTGTTTTTT	CASGTTGQKEKLFF
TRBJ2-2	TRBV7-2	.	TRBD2	TGTGCCAGCAGCTTAACGGGACTAGCGGGGGGACCCACCGGGGAGCTGTTTTTT	CASSLTGLAGGPTGELFF
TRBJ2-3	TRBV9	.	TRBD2	TGTGCCAGCAGCCAGGGGACTAGCGGGGGGGCGGATACGCAGTATTTT	CASSQGTSGGADTQYF
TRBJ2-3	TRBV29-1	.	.	TGCAGCGTAGACCTCGTAATCACACAGGGTGGTGGCACAGATACGCAGTATTTT	CSVDLVITQGGGTDTQYF
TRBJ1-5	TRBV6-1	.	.	TGTGCCAGCAGTGAGGAACCTCATCAGCCCCAGCATTTT	CASSEEPHQPQHF
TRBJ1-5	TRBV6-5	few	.	TGTGCCAGCAGAGCCACGAGGGCAACGAGTCAGCCCCAGCATTTT	CASRATRATSQPQHF
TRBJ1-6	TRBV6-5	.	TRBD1	TGTGCCAGCAGTCCTTCACAGGGGGCCAATTCACCCCTCCACTTT	CASSPSQGANSPLHF
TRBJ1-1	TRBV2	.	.	TGTGCCAGCAGTGATAGGGGGAACACTGAAGCTTTCTTT	CASSDRGNTEAFF
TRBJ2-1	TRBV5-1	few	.	TGCGCCAGCAGCTTGGACAGGGTCCAGTACAATGAGCAGTTCTTC	CASSLDRVQYNEQFF
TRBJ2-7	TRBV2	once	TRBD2	TGTGCCAGCAGTGATAGCGGGGGCGGGTTTAGGATCTACGAGCAGTACTTC	CASSDSGGGFRIYEQYF